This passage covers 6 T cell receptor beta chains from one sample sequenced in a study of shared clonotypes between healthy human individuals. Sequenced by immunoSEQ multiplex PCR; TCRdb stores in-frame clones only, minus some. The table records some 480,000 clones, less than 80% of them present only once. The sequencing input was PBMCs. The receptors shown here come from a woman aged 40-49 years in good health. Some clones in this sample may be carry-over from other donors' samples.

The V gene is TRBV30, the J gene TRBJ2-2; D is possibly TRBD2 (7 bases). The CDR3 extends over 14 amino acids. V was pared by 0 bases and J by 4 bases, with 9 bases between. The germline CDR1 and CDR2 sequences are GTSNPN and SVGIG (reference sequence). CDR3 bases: TGTGCCTGGAGTGTGGGGGGGCCCACCGGGGAGCTGTTTTTT. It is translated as CAWSVGGPTGELFF.

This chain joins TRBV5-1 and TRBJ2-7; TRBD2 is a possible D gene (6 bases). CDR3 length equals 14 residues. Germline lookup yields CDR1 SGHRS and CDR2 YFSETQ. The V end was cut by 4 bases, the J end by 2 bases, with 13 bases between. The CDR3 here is CASSPRTTAYEQYF. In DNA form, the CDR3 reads TGCGCCAGCAGCCCGAGGACTACCGCCTACGAGCAGTACTTC.

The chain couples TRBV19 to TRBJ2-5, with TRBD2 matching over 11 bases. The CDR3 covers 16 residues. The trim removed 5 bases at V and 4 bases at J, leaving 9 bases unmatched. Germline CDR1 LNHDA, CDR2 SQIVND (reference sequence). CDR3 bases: TGTGCCAGTAGTGGGCCCGGACTAGCGGGCGGAGAGACCCAGTACTTC. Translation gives CASSGPGLAGGETQYF.

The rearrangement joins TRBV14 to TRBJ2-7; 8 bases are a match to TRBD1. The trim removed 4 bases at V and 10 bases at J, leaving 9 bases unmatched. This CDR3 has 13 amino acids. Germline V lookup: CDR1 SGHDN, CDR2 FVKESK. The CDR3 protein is CASSRGQGPVQYF. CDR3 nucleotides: TGTGCCAGCAGCCGAGGACAGGGCCCCGTTCAGTACTTC.

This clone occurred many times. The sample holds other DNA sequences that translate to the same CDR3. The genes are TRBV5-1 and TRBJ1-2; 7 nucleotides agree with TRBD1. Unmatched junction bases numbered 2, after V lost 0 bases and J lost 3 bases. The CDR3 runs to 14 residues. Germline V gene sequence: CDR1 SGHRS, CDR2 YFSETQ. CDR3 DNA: TGCGCCAGCAGCTTGGCAGGGACAGACTATGGCTACACCTTC. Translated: CASSLAGTDYGYTF.

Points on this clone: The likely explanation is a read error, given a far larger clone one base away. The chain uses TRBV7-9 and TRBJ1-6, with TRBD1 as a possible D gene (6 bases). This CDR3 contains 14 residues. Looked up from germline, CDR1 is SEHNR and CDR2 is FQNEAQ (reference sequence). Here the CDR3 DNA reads TGTACCAGCAGCGAAGAGGGGGTAGGGTCACCCCTCCACTTT. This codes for CTSSEEGVGSPLHF.